Below are 20 T cell receptor beta chains sequenced from a single sample in a study of blood T cell repertoires in COVID-19. Data came from immunoSEQ multiplex PCR; TCRdb stores just in-frame clones and leaves some out. This table has 500,000 to 600,000 clones, roughly 89% appearing once. The sequenced sample consisted of peripheral blood. All receptors come from a woman between 45 and 60 years old with COVID-19, enrolled during active disease.

This chain uses TRBV3-1 (or the pseudogene TRBV3-2) with TRBJ2-1, with no clear D. V lost 6 bases and J lost 3, with 9 bases in between. The CDR3 spans 13 residues. Germline CDR1 and CDR2: LGHDT and YNNKEL (reference sequence). The CDR3 here is CASSLTNYNEQFF. The CDR3 nucleotides read TGTGCCAGCAGTTTAACTAACTACAATGAGCAGTTCTTC.

This clone was counted once. The chain recombines TRBV3-1 (or the pseudogene TRBV3-2) with TRBJ2-7; D remains unclear. V lost 4 bases and J 3 bases, leaving 16 bases between the germline ends. This CDR3 contains 15 residues. Per germline, CDR1 LGHDT and CDR2 YNNKEL (reference sequence). CDR3: CASSPNPGGRYEQYF. The CDR3 DNA reads as TGTGCCAGCAGCCCGAATCCGGGTGGCCGCTACGAGCAGTACTTC.

Only one count was recorded for this clone. The V call is TRBV6-5, the J call TRBJ2-7; no definite D call. The germline CDR1 and CDR2 sequences are MNHEY and SVGAGI. This CDR3 is 14 amino acids long. The V gene lost 7 bases and the J gene lost 6 bases, with 19 bases spanning the gap. For the CDR3, the DNA is TGTGCCAGCACCCCTTTTAGACAAAGTAGCGAGCAGTACTTC. Its translation is CASTPFRQSSEQYF.

This clone was detected once. The chain uses TRBV6-5 and TRBJ2-7; 11 nucleotides agree with TRBD2. V gave up 5 bases and J gave up 2 bases; unmatched junction bases: 5. Germline loops: CDR1 MNHEY, CDR2 SVGAGI. The CDR3 sequence is 15 residues long. CDR3 DNA: TGTGCCAGCAGTCCGGGACTAGCGGTTACCTACGAGCAGTACTTC. Translated: CASSPGLAVTYEQYF.

This chain uses TRBV3-1 (or the pseudogene TRBV3-2) with TRBJ1-2; TRBD1 matches 7 bases. The V segment lost 4 bases and the J segment 2 bases; nucleotides outside the gene matches: 19. The CDR3 runs 19 residues. Germline V gives CDR1 LGHDT, CDR2 YNNKEL (reference sequence). The CDR3 protein is CASSPRVWDSSYFNYGYTF. For the CDR3, the DNA is TGTGCCAGCAGCCCCCGGGTCTGGGACAGTTCCTACTTCAACTATGGCTACACCTTC.

This chain links TRBV18 with TRBJ1-1; D is unclear. V was clipped by 3 bases and J by 4 bases, with 9 bases between them. CDR1 and CDR2 (germline): KGHSH, LQKENI. This CDR3 contains 13 residues. The CDR3 sequence: CASSPQASTEAFF. DNA of the CDR3: TGTGCCAGCTCACCTCAGGCGAGCACTGAAGCTTTCTTT.

The chain has TRBV28 and TRBJ1-2; 7 nucleotides line up with TRBD1. CDR1 and CDR2 from the germline V gene are MDHEN and SYDVKM. Trimming took 3 bases from V and 8 from J; bases not matched to a gene: 6. The CDR3 is 13 residues long. Here the CDR3 reads CASSFDRARGYTF. DNA of the CDR3: TGTGCCAGCAGTTTCGACAGGGCGAGGGGCTACACCTTC.

J is TRBJ2-3 and V is TRBV6-1, with D perhaps matching TRBD1 (5 bases). V lost 1 base and J lost 0, with 14 bases in between. There are 17 residues in the CDR3. Germline V gives CDR1 MNHNS, CDR2 SASEGT. The CDR3 sequence is CASSEDRFITSTDTQYF. DNA for the CDR3: TGTGCCAGCAGTGAAGACAGGTTCATTACTAGCACAGATACGCAGTATTTT.

The CDR3 DNA reads as TGTGCCAGTAGTATATCGGCGGGGGCGCGTAATTCACCCCTCCACTTT. Its translation: CASSISAGARNSPLHF. The chain combines TRBV19 with TRBJ1-6; perhaps TRBD1 as D (6 bases). Germline V gene data show CDR1 as LNHDA and CDR2 as SQIVND (reference sequence). This CDR3 contains 16 residues. The ends were cut back, 2 bases at V and 6 bases at J, with 14 bases in the middle.

The rearrangement uses TRBV3-1 (or the pseudogene TRBV3-2) and TRBJ2-3; 15 positions match TRBD2. This CDR3 has 19 residues. Germline assignment: CDR1 LGHDT and CDR2 YNNKEL (reference sequence). V lost 1 base and J lost 0; bases outside the gene matches: 5. In DNA form, the CDR3 reads TGTGCCAGCAGCCAAGTCGGACTAGCGGGGGGGCCGAGCACAGATACGCAGTATTTT. Its translation: CASSQVGLAGGPSTDTQYF.

The V call is TRBV2, the J call TRBJ1-5; no definite D call. The CDR3 has 14 amino acids. Germline V gene lookup returns CDR1 SNHLY and CDR2 FYNNEI. V lost 6 bases and J 5 bases, leaving 14 bases between the germline ends. The CDR3 spells CASSPRREDQPQHF. For the CDR3, the DNA is TGTGCCAGCAGCCCACGGAGAGAGGATCAGCCCCAGCATTTT.

The rearrangement uses TRBV9 and TRBJ2-2; TRBD1 matches 8 bases. This CDR3 is 15 amino acids long. V lost 2 bases, J lost 3 bases, and 3 bases stayed unmatched. Germline V gene lookup returns CDR1 SGDLS and CDR2 YYNGEE. Here the CDR3 reads CASSVRGQDTGELFF. The CDR3 coding sequence is TGTGCCAGCAGCGTCAGGGGGCAAGACACCGGGGAGCTGTTTTTT. The whole variable domain, remainder taken from reference TRBV9 and TRBJ2-2, is DSGVTQTPKHLITATGQRVTLRCSPRSGDLSVYWYQQSLDQGLQFLIQYYNGEERAKGNILERFSAQQFPDLHSELNLSSLELGDSALYFCASSVRGQDTGELFFGEGSRLTVL.

The V and J genes are TRBV6-6 and TRBJ2-5, with a tentative D call TRBD2 (5 bases). Looked up from germline, CDR1 is MNHNY and CDR2 is SVGAGI (reference sequence). Trimming cost V 2 bases and J 6 bases, with 19 bases left between them. This CDR3 is 16 amino acids long. CDR3 in DNA: TGTGCCAGCAGTTACGATTTTAAAGTGGGGAGAAAGACCCAGTACTTC. It yields the protein CASSYDFKVGRKTQYF.

This clone was counted only a few times. V usage is TRBV6-5 and J usage is TRBJ1-1, with TRBD1 identical over 9 bases. The CDR3 is 14 amino acids. J was trimmed by 5 bases and V by 4 bases; bases with no gene match: 5. Looked up from germline, CDR1 is MNHEY and CDR2 is SVGAGI. CDR3 in amino acids: CASSLNRGQTEAFF. The CDR3, as DNA: TGTGCCAGCAGTTTAAACAGGGGGCAGACTGAAGCTTTCTTT.

V and J are TRBV10-3 and TRBJ2-3; no firm D call. This CDR3 has 13 residues. The germline V gene has CDR1 ENHRY and CDR2 SYGVKD. Trimming took off 7 bases at V and 4 bases at J, with 12 bases between the two ends. The CDR3 protein is CAIKASQADTQYF. The CDR3 region has the DNA TGTGCCATCAAGGCTAGTCAAGCAGATACGCAGTATTTT.

The CDR3: CASSLAPGTTSYEQYF. The CDR3 coding sequence is TGTGCCAGCAGCTTAGCCCCCGGGACAACCTCATACGAGCAGTACTTC. The rearrangement joins TRBV7-6 to TRBJ2-7; perhaps TRBD1 as D (6 bases). This CDR3 has 16 amino acids. The germline V gene encodes CDR1 SGHVS and CDR2 FNYEAQ. Trimming left V 0 bases short and J 4 bases short, with 16 bases between.

This clone was seen at least ten times. CDR3 DNA: TGTGCCAGCAGTTTTGAGGGAGGGGATACGCAGTATTTT. Residues: CASSFEGGDTQYF. The chain has TRBV28 and TRBJ2-3; 7 nucleotides match TRBD2. This CDR3 is 13 amino acids long. V dropped 3 bases and J dropped 6; count of bases not matched to a gene: 3. Germline values: CDR1 MDHEN, CDR2 SYDVKM.

This clone was seen just once. The chain links TRBV12-3 or TRBV12-4 to TRBJ1-2; tentative D call: TRBD1 (5 bases). CDR3 size: 12 residues. Between the trimmed V and J ends, which lost 4 bases and 3 bases, there was a span of 6 bases. CDR3 protein: CASSWGDYGYTF. Here the CDR3 DNA reads TGTGCCAGCAGTTGGGGGGACTATGGCTACACCTTC.

This clone has just one count. The same CDR3 arises from other DNA sequences in this sample as well. J is TRBJ1-5 and V is TRBV19; 9 bases map to TRBD1. Germline V lookup: CDR1 LNHDA, CDR2 SQIVND (reference sequence). CDR3 size: 15 residues. Trimming took 6 bases from V and 4 from J; bases not matched to a gene: 7. DNA for the CDR3: TGTGCCAGTAGCTCGGGACAGGGCGGTAATCAGCCCCAGCATTTT. Translation gives CASSSGQGGNQPQHF. Full variable domain (rest looked up from reference TRBV19 and TRBJ1-5): DGGITQSPKYLFRKEGQNVTLSCEQNLNHDAMYWYRQDPGQGLRLIYYSQIVNDFQKGDIAEGYSVSREKKESFPLTVTSAQKNPTAFYLCASSSGQGGNQPQHFGDGTRLSIL.

This clone has only a few counts. The chain has TRBV28 and TRBJ1-6, with D perhaps matching TRBD1 (5 bases). Between the trimmed V and J ends, which lost 3 bases and 10 bases, there was a span of 10 bases. Germline V CDR1 and CDR2: MDHEN, SYDVKM. The CDR3 is 13 residues long. CDR3 DNA: TGTGCCAGCAGTTTTAGTAAGGGGTCACCCCTCCACTTT. Translated: CASSFSKGSPLHF.